This T cell receptor beta chain is drawn from a study of blood T cell repertoires in COVID-19. At the level of the study: The study drew acute and convalescent COVID-19 samples from the United States, Italy and Spain. The analysed material was cDNA or gDNA that came from T cells, B-cell-depleted T cells, or PBMCs.

Per the authors' pipeline: Nucleated cell number was recorded as an estimate derived from reference gene primer amplification. TCRdb's table, derived via immunoSEQ multiplex PCR, lists solely in-frame clones and lacks some. That table gives V, J and clone size, and the DNA gave D and trimming. The sample records around 45,000 clones, roughly 80% being singletons. This CDR3 comprises 12 residues. CDR1 is SQVTM, CDR2 ANQGSEA, per germline. V was trimmed by 4 bases and J by 0 bases, leaving 6 bases between them. Sequenced sample: peripheral blood. The TCR sequence derives from an elderly woman with acute or convalescent COVID-19. The rearrangement uses TRBV29-1 and TRBJ1-1; D gene ambiguous. This CDR3 is CSVGRLNTEAFF. In DNA form, the CDR3 reads TGCAGCGTTGGGCGGCTGAACACTGAAGCTTTCTTT.